This T cell receptor (beta chain) appears in the sequencing data of a study of cytomegalovirus exposure and HLA in healthy donors. Points from the study as a whole: Analyses of presence and absence presupposed an approximately uniform sequencing depth across donors. Later analysis demonstrated an association between a missense DCLRE1C variant and TCR beta V- and J-gene trimming.

On this clone: What it binds is not known.

In the PCR, 60 Vbeta and 13 Jbeta primers were used. TCRdb keeps only in-frame clones here, not all; method: immunoSEQ multiplex PCR. The sample contains about 140,000 clones, approximately 82% of which appear only once. V was cut by 5 bases and J by 3 bases, with 10 bases left in between. Per the germline V gene, CDR1 is SNHLY and CDR2 is FYNNEI. The length of the CDR3 is 14 residues. The V and J genes are TRBV2 and TRBJ1-4, with D possibly being TRBD1 (6 bases). Sequencing was performed on PBMCs. The clonotype comes from a woman aged 35 to 49 in good health and CMV-seronegative. The CDR3 sequence: CASSPDRSNEKLFF. The CDR3 nucleotides are TGTGCCAGCAGTCCGGACAGATCTAATGAAAAACTGTTTTTT.